What follows describes a single T cell receptor beta chain. The entry originates in a study of shared clonotypes between healthy human individuals. Memory CD4+ cells were the fraction left after CD45RA+ naive selection. Data came from immunoSEQ multiplex PCR; TCRdb stores just in-frame clones and leaves some out. The sample holds over a million clones, around 97% seen once. Sequenced: naive CD4+ T cells sorted from blood. The sample's subset: CD45RA+ positively selected. This TCR came from a man aged 25-40 years in good health.

The CDR3 loop reads CAISDTGTSGPYNEQFF. CDR3 DNA: TGTGCCATCAGTGATACAGGGACTAGCGGGCCATACAATGAGCAGTTCTTC. The genes are TRBV10-3 and TRBJ2-1; 12 bases match TRBD2. J lost 4 bases, V lost 3 bases, and 7 bases had no gene match. CDR1 is ENHRY, CDR2 SYGVKD, per germline. This CDR3 is 17 amino acids long.